These 29 T cell receptor beta chains originate from one sample sequenced in a study of CD8+ T cells in alopecia areata. Sample treatment: oral pan-JAK inhibitor, 5-10 mg twice daily. Sequencing relied on a cDNA template that was reverse transcribed from extracted RNA. The assay was immunoSEQ multiplex PCR, and TCRdb's table has in-frame clones only and misses some. Found here are some 100,000 clones, roughly 60% of them singletons; the top ten hold about a sixth. Sequencing used CD8+ T cells sorted from blood, obtained at roughly week 58, from a patient treated with tofacitinib. Receptors originate from a human donor with alopecia areata.

The chain employs TRBV6-1 and TRBJ2-7; unclear D gene. This CDR3 has 14 amino acids. The V end was cut by 4 bases, the J end by 3 bases, with 13 bases between. Germline CDR1 reads MNHNS; CDR2 reads SASEGT. CDR3 sequence (DNA): TGTGCCAGCAGTGCCGGGTCCTTTTTCTACGAGCAGTACTTC. Its translation is CASSAGSFFYEQYF.

In its sample, this clone was seen a few times. V usage is TRBV2 and J usage is TRBJ2-1, with D possibly matching TRBD2 (5 bases). CDR1 SNHLY and CDR2 FYNNEI come from the germline V gene. Trimming cost V 6 bases and J 0 bases, with 12 bases left between them. This CDR3 is 15 amino acids long. CDR3 in DNA: TGTGCCAGCAGCGAAAGCGGTTCCTCCTACAATGAGCAGTTCTTC. Its protein product is CASSESGSSYNEQFF.

This clone was detected a few times. The rearrangement links TRBV7-2 to TRBJ2-3; 11 bases line up with TRBD2. J was trimmed by 7 bases and V by 7 bases; bases with no gene match: 10. Per germline, CDR1 SGHTA and CDR2 FQGNSA. CDR3 length: 15 amino acids. The CDR3 loop reads CASTSSGGAFNTQYF. For the CDR3, the DNA is TGTGCCAGCACCAGTAGCGGGGGGGCCTTCAATACGCAGTATTTT.

This chain connects TRBV13 to TRBJ2-1; the D gene is possibly TRBD1 (6 bases). Germline V gene lookup returns CDR1 PRHDT and CDR2 FYEKMQ (reference sequence). V lost 0 bases and J 6 bases, leaving 6 bases between the germline ends. This CDR3 has 13 residues. In nucleotides, the CDR3 is TGTGCCAGCAGCTTAGGACAGGGCAATGAGCAGTTCTTC. Its translation: CASSLGQGNEQFF.

The chain is built from TRBV10-3 and TRBJ2-1; D perhaps matches TRBD1 (5 bases). The CDR3 sequence is 15 residues long. Trimming stripped 5 bases from V and 5 bases from J, with 16 bases between. CDR1 ENHRY and CDR2 SYGVKD come from the germline V gene. In DNA form, the CDR3 reads TGTGCCATCAGTTTTAACCCCAGGGCCAACAATGAGCAGTTCTTC. It codes for CAISFNPRANNEQFF.

This chain connects TRBV4-1 to TRBJ1-5, with D tentatively TRBD1 (6 bases). Trimming pared 4 bases from V and 7 bases from J, leaving 20 bases between. The germline gives CDR1 MGHRA, CDR2 YSYEKL. The CDR3 is 16 amino acids. This CDR3 is CASSPVGVEGDQPQHF. The CDR3 DNA reads TGCGCCAGCAGCCCGGTTGGGGTAGAGGGGGACCAGCCCCAGCATTTT.

This clone has a handful of counts. This chain links TRBV29-1 with TRBJ1-1; no firm D call. Germline V lookup: CDR1 SQVTM, CDR2 ANQGSEA. This CDR3 region has 14 residues. V was shortened by 6 bases and J by 3 bases, with 17 bases between the two germline ends. The CDR3 reads CSVGGEREDTEAFF. In DNA form, the CDR3 reads TGCAGCGTGGGAGGCGAACGGGAGGACACTGAAGCTTTCTTT.

The chain has TRBV28 and TRBJ2-4; D gene uncertain. Per germline, CDR1 MDHEN and CDR2 SYDVKM. The CDR3 is made up of 15 amino acids. V lost 8 bases and J 0 bases, leaving 14 bases between the germline ends. The CDR3 DNA reads TGTGCCAGCGGTCCGGCGGCTTTAGCCAAAAACATTCAGTACTTC. This codes for CASGPAALAKNIQYF.

V and J are TRBV30 and TRBJ2-4; 7 nucleotides line up with TRBD1. J gave up 4 bases and V 8 bases, and 14 bases lay outside the gene matches. The CDR3 is made up of 15 amino acids. Germline V gene lookup returns CDR1 GTSNPN and CDR2 SVGIG (reference sequence). The CDR3 bases are TGTGCCGGACTTTCCGGGACAGTCTTTAAAAACATTCAGTACTTC. This sequence encodes CAGLSGTVFKNIQYF. Full variable domain (remainder filled in from reference TRBV30 and TRBJ2-4): SQTIHQWPATLVQPVGSPLSLECTVEGTSNPNLYWYRQAAGRGLQLLFYSVGIGQISSEVPQNLSASRPQDRQFILSSKKLLLSDSGFYLCAGLSGTVFKNIQYFGAGTRLSVL.

V and J are TRBV11-3 and TRBJ2-6, with D maybe TRBD1 (5 bases). The CDR3 runs 15 residues. Germline-derived CDR1 and CDR2 are SGHNT and YENEEA. Between the trimmed V and J ends, which lost 1 base and 9 bases, there was a span of 13 bases. CDR3: CASSLGLGRVNVLTF. The CDR3 DNA reads TGTGCCAGCAGCTTAGGTCTCGGCAGGGTCAACGTCCTGACTTTC.

This clone was seen more than once but under ten times. The gene calls are TRBV5-6 and TRBJ1-1; TRBD1 matches 11 bases. CDR1 and CDR2 from the germline V gene are SGHDT and YYEEEE. The CDR3 covers 13 residues. V shed 0 bases and J 8 bases; nucleotides not matched to a gene: 0. The CDR3 nucleotides are TGTGCCAGCAGCTTGGGGACAGGGGGCGAAGCTTTCTTT. This codes for CASSLGTGGEAFF.

The chain is built from TRBV25-1 and TRBJ1-4; 7 nucleotides line up with TRBD1. In germline, CDR1 is MGHDK, CDR2 SYGVNS. V was pared by 4 bases and J by 7 bases, with 3 bases of the junction left unmatched. This CDR3 is 13 amino acids long. CDR3 bases: TGTGCCAGCAGTGCAGGGGGAAGTGAAAAACTGTTTTTT. Translating gives CASSAGGSEKLFF.

The chain joins TRBV12-5 to TRBJ2-2; 8 bases fit TRBD1. Germline V CDR1 and CDR2: LGHNT, FRNRAP. With V trimmed by 4 bases and J by 5 bases, 6 bases remained unmatched. The CDR3 length is 15 residues. The CDR3 nucleotides read TGTGCTAGTGGTTATGGGACAGGTAGTACCGGGGAGCTGTTTTTT. Its translation is CASGYGTGSTGELFF.

The rearrangement joins TRBV30 to TRBJ2-7; 9 nucleotides line up with TRBD1. The germline CDR1 and CDR2 sequences are GTSNPN and SVGIG (reference sequence). V shed 0 bases and J 3 bases; nucleotides not matched to a gene: 3. The CDR3 runs to 14 residues. CDR3 in DNA: TGTGCCTGGAGTGTAGGGACAGGGATCTACGAGCAGTACTTC. Translated: CAWSVGTGIYEQYF. Looking up the rest from reference TRBV30 and TRBJ2-7 gives the full variable domain: SQTIHQWPATLVQPVGSPLSLECTVEGTSNPNLYWYRQAAGRGLQLLFYSVGIGQISSEVPQNLSASRPQDRQFILSSKKLLLSDSGFYLCAWSVGTGIYEQYFGPGTRLTVT.

V and J are TRBV30 and TRBJ1-1; the D is unclear. From germline, CDR1 is GTSNPN and CDR2 SVGIG (reference sequence). The V and J ends lost 0 bases and 4 bases respectively, with 12 bases between them. The CDR3 runs to 14 residues. The CDR3: CAWSVLGHGTEAFF. In DNA form, the CDR3 reads TGTGCCTGGAGTGTACTCGGGCATGGCACTGAAGCTTTCTTT.

This rearrangement joins TRBV12-5 to TRBJ2-7, with 7 bases aligning to TRBD1. There are 12 residues in the CDR3. The V and J ends lost 6 bases and 5 bases, in that order; junction bases with no gene match: 4. CDR1 and CDR2 from the germline V gene are LGHNT and FRNRAP. CDR3 protein: CASGRDSNEQYF. The CDR3 nucleotides read TGTGCTAGTGGACGGGACAGTAACGAGCAGTACTTC.

This rearrangement joins TRBV5-8 to TRBJ1-1; D is undetermined. The CDR3 runs 14 residues. Germline-derived CDR1 and CDR2 are SGHTS and YDEGEE. The V and J ends lost 4 bases and 2 bases respectively, with 12 bases between them. The CDR3 nucleotides read TGTGCCAGCAGCCCCACCGGACCAAACACTGAAGCTTTCTTT. Amino acid sequence: CASSPTGPNTEAFF. The variable domain in full, with the rest retrieved from reference TRBV5-8 and TRBJ1-1, is EAGVTQSPTHLIKTRGQQATLRCSPISGHTSVYWYQQALGLGLQFLLWYDEGEERNRGNFPPRFSGRQFPNYSSELNVNALELEDSALYLCASSPTGPNTEAFFGQGTRLTVV.

This clone showed up just a few times. The J gene is TRBJ2-7, the V gene TRBV30; tentatively, D is TRBD1 or TRBD2 (5 bases each). Germline V CDR1 and CDR2: GTSNPN, SVGIG (reference sequence). Trimming left V 2 bases short and J 6 bases short, with 8 bases between. CDR3 size: 11 residues. The DNA for the CDR3 is TGTGCCTGGAGTTATGGGGGCGAGCAGTACTTC. Translation gives CAWSYGGEQYF.

The V call is TRBV11-2, the J call TRBJ2-7; no clear D. CDR3 length equals 11 residues. CDR1 SGHAT and CDR2 FQNNGV come from the germline V gene. With 1 base removed from V and 6 bases from J, the gap between germline ends came to 4 bases. CDR3 sequence reads: CASSLGLEQYF. In nucleotides, the CDR3 is TGTGCCAGCAGCTTAGGCCTCGAGCAGTACTTC.

This clone was observed a single time. The gene calls are TRBV13 and TRBJ1-6; 7 bases align to TRBD1. Germline V gene lookup returns CDR1 PRHDT and CDR2 FYEKMQ (reference sequence). The junction had 6 bases not matched to a gene; V was cut back by 0 bases and J by 10 bases. This CDR3 has 15 residues. DNA for the CDR3: TGTGCCAGCAGCTTAGGCCGGGACAGAAGATCACCCCTCCACTTT. Residues: CASSLGRDRRSPLHF.

A few counts support this clone. The rearrangement joins TRBV30 to TRBJ2-7; 8 bases line up with TRBD1. Germline CDR1 reads GTSNPN; CDR2 reads SVGIG (reference sequence). Trimming at V came to 2 bases and at J to 5 bases, leaving 5 bases not matched to a gene. The CDR3 extends over 13 amino acids. The CDR3 DNA reads TGTGCCTGGAGTATTGACAGGGGCAACGAGCAGTACTTC. Its translation: CAWSIDRGNEQYF.

This chain uses TRBV2 with TRBJ1-5; maybe TRBD1 (5 bases). Germline values: CDR1 SNHLY, CDR2 FYNNEI. The germline V and J ends were trimmed by 8 bases and 4 bases, with 18 bases remaining between them. This CDR3 is 15 amino acids long. The chain's CDR3 is CASERRRGGNQPQHF. The CDR3 nucleotides are TGTGCCAGCGAGCGGCGACGGGGGGGGAATCAGCCCCAGCATTTT. The full variable domain, in which reference TRBV2 and TRBJ1-5 provide the parts outside the CDR3, is EPEVTQTPSHQVTQMGQEVILRCVPISNHLYFYWYRQILGQKVEFLVSFYNNEISEKSEIFDDQFSVERPDGSNFTLKIRSTKLEDSAMYFCASERRRGGNQPQHFGDGTRLSIL.

Only a few counts were recorded for this clone. The rearrangement links TRBV12-5 to TRBJ1-5; D unresolved. The germline V gene has CDR1 LGHNT and CDR2 FRNRAP. The CDR3 contains 13 residues. V lost 3 bases to trimming and J lost 5 bases, with 8 bases between them. The CDR3 nucleotides are TGTGCTAGTGGTTTCCGGGAGGATCAGCCCCAGCATTTT. This gives the protein CASGFREDQPQHF.

The chain couples TRBV7-9 to TRBJ1-1, with 10 bases matching TRBD1. Germline V gene sequence: CDR1 SEHNR, CDR2 FQNEAQ (reference sequence). This CDR3 is built from 14 residues. Trimming at V came to 6 bases and at J to 1 base, leaving 2 bases not matched to a gene. CDR3 amino acids: CASRTGGSNTEAFF. In DNA form, the CDR3 reads TGTGCCAGCAGGACAGGGGGCTCGAACACTGAAGCTTTCTTT. Full variable domain (remainder filled in from reference TRBV7-9 and TRBJ1-1): DTGVSQNPRHKITKRGQNVTFRCDPISEHNRLYWYRQTLGQGPEFLTYFQNEAQLEKSRLLSDRFSAERPKGSFSTLEIQRTEQGDSAMYLCASRTGGSNTEAFFGQGTRLTVV.

The chain employs TRBV5-6 and TRBJ1-1, with 7 nucleotides matching TRBD1. Trimming at V came to 2 bases and at J to 7 bases, leaving 5 bases not matched to a gene. The CDR3 spans 13 residues. Germline values: CDR1 SGHDT, CDR2 YYEEEE. CDR3: CASSFGTANEAFF. For the CDR3, the DNA is TGTGCCAGCAGCTTCGGGACAGCCAATGAAGCTTTCTTT.

V is TRBV5-6 and J is TRBJ1-3, with D possibly being TRBD1 (5 bases). This CDR3 has 14 amino acids. Germline V gene lookup returns CDR1 SGHDT and CDR2 YYEEEE. V gave up 3 bases and J gave up 6 bases, with 13 bases separating them. The CDR3 here is CASSSKTDLNTIYF. For the CDR3, the DNA is TGTGCCAGCAGCTCGAAGACAGACTTAAACACCATATATTTT.

CDR3 sequence (DNA): TGTGCCAGCAGCCACCCAGGGGCCAAAAACATTCAGTACTTC. This encodes CASSHPGAKNIQYF. V gene TRBV7-9 combines with J gene TRBJ2-4; a possible D gene is TRBD1 (5 bases). V lost 5 bases and J lost 1, with 9 bases in between. CDR1 and CDR2 (germline): SEHNR, FQNEAQ (reference sequence). There are 14 residues in the CDR3.

The chain employs TRBV7-8 and TRBJ2-1; D is undetermined. Germline V CDR1 and CDR2: SGHVS, FQNEAQ. Between the trimmed V and J ends, which lost 1 base and 9 bases, there was a span of 13 bases. CDR3 length: 14 residues. CDR3 bases: TGTGCCAGCAGCTTAGATGCTGGAGCAGGTGAGCAGTTCTTC. Its translation is CASSLDAGAGEQFF.

This rearrangement joins TRBV30 to TRBJ2-3; D may be TRBD1 or TRBD2 (5 bases each). The CDR3 contains 14 residues. Per germline, CDR1 GTSNPN and CDR2 SVGIG (reference sequence). Trimming left V 4 bases short and J 1 base short, with 12 bases between. This CDR3 is CAWTLLGGTDTQYF. CDR3 nucleotides: TGTGCCTGGACCTTATTGGGGGGCACAGATACGCAGTATTTT.